Below are 32 T cell receptor beta chains sequenced from a single sample in a study of OX40 agonist ivuxolimab in advanced cancers. Only in-frame clones appear in the TCRdb table, and some are missing; sequencing was by immunoSEQ multiplex PCR. The sample has 100,000 to 120,000 clones, 80% to 95% seen once; the top ten hold under 0.85%. Material: CD4+ or CD8+ T cells sorted from blood, obtained in a trial of the OX40 agonist ivuxolimab. The receptors stem from an adult with an advanced solid tumor such as melanoma, head and neck, liver or kidney cancer.

The chain links TRBV7-8 to TRBJ1-2; D ambiguous. Trimming removed 1 base at V and 5 bases at J, with 5 bases between. The CDR3 covers 12 residues. CDR1 SGHVS and CDR2 FQNEAQ come from the germline V gene. In DNA, the CDR3 is TGTGCCAGCAGCTTAGAAGCTTATGGCTACACCTTC. Residues: CASSLEAYGYTF.

The rearrangement links TRBV19 to TRBJ2-2, with D maybe TRBD2 (5 bases). The V gene's germline CDR1 is LNHDA and CDR2 SQIVND (reference sequence). With 4 bases removed from V and 7 bases from J, the gap between germline ends came to 16 bases. The CDR3 spans 15 residues. CDR3 bases: TGTGCCAGTAGTAACCAGCGGAGGCAGATCGGGGAGCTGTTTTTT. Its translation is CASSNQRRQIGELFF.

The chain joins TRBV7-2 to TRBJ2-2, with 9 bases matching TRBD2. Germline lookup yields CDR1 SGHTA and CDR2 FQGNSA. The junction had 7 bases not matched to a gene; V was cut back by 0 bases and J by 5 bases. The CDR3 is 17 amino acids. CDR3 nucleotides: TGTGCCAGCAGCTTAGCTAGCGGGGGCGGACGGACCGGGGAGCTGTTTTTT. Amino acids: CASSLASGGGRTGELFF.

The chain combines TRBV13 with TRBJ2-5; D call uncertain. V shed 4 bases and J shed 2 bases, with 8 bases lying between them. The CDR3 has 13 amino acids. Germline V gene lookup returns CDR1 PRHDT and CDR2 FYEKMQ (reference sequence). In nucleotides, the CDR3 is TGTGCCAGCAGCTGGCCCCCTCAAGAGACCCAGTACTTC. Its protein is CASSWPPQETQYF.

V gene TRBV5-4 combines with J gene TRBJ2-3; no firm D call. The CDR3 sequence is 16 residues long. The V and J ends lost 0 bases and 0 bases respectively, with 11 bases between them. Germline V gene sequence: CDR1 SGHNT, CDR2 YYREEE (reference sequence). The CDR3 bases are TGTGCCAGCAGCTTGGTCGGTCGCCTTAGCACAGATACGCAGTATTTT. This codes for CASSLVGRLSTDTQYF.

CDR3 residues: CASSRKEGLRGAGTDTQYF. The DNA for the CDR3 is TGTGCCAGCAGCCGTAAGGAGGGGCTGCGGGGGGCCGGAACAGATACGCAGTATTTT. This chain links TRBV13 with TRBJ2-3, with TRBD2 identical over 8 bases. The CDR3 consists of 19 residues. Germline CDR1 reads PRHDT; CDR2 reads FYEKMQ (reference sequence). Trimming at V came to 5 bases and at J to 3 bases, leaving 19 bases not matched to a gene.

This chain uses TRBV18 with TRBJ1-2; no clear D gene. This CDR3 contains 15 residues. CDR1 is KGHSH, CDR2 LQKENI, per germline. Trimming cost V 4 bases and J 2 bases, with 14 bases left between them. For the CDR3, the DNA is TGTGCCAGCTCACTTAGGCAGCTTACAAACTATGGCTACACCTTC. Translating gives CASSLRQLTNYGYTF.

The CDR3: CAWSAGTGGFNSPLHF. The CDR3 region has the DNA TGTGCCTGGAGTGCCGGGACAGGGGGGTTTAATTCACCCCTCCACTTT. The rearrangement uses TRBV30 and TRBJ1-6; 11 nucleotides line up with TRBD1. This CDR3 is built from 16 residues. J gave up 6 bases and V 1 base, and 5 bases lay outside the gene matches. Germline V gene sequence: CDR1 GTSNPN, CDR2 SVGIG (reference sequence).

V is TRBV30 and J is TRBJ1-5; 7 bases match TRBD1. Germline V gene data show CDR1 as GTSNPN and CDR2 as SVGIG (reference sequence). The V and J ends lost 0 bases and 3 bases, in that order; junction bases with no gene match: 11. CDR3 length: 17 amino acids. The CDR3 loop reads CAWSVVTGAGFNQPQHF. CDR3 nucleotide sequence: TGTGCCTGGAGTGTAGTAACAGGGGCGGGTTTCAATCAGCCCCAGCATTTT.

The chain is built from TRBV2 and TRBJ2-5; D might be TRBD2 (7 bases). This CDR3 is 15 amino acids long. Germline-derived CDR1 and CDR2 are SNHLY and FYNNEI. Trimming took off 1 base at V and 6 bases at J, with 15 bases between the two ends. The CDR3 spells CASSEVRGGPQTQYF. Written as DNA, the CDR3 is TGTGCCAGCAGTGAAGTGAGGGGGGGCCCACAGACCCAGTACTTC.

The CDR3 DNA follows: TGTGCCAGCTCACCACAGGGTTTAGGGGTGAACACTGAAGCTTTCTTT. It yields the protein CASSPQGLGVNTEAFF. V is TRBV18 and J is TRBJ1-1; weak D call: TRBD1 (5 bases). With 1 base removed from V and 0 bases from J, the gap between germline ends came to 12 bases. The germline CDR1 and CDR2 sequences are KGHSH and LQKENI. The CDR3 totals 16 residues.

The rearrangement links TRBV5-1 to TRBJ2-3; D is unresolved. The CDR3 consists of 15 residues. The V end was cut by 1 base, the J end by 0 bases, with 9 bases between. Germline V gene sequence: CDR1 SGHRS, CDR2 YFSETQ. CDR3 coding DNA: TGCGCCAGCAGCTTGCCAGATTCTAGCACAGATACGCAGTATTTT. Amino acid sequence: CASSLPDSSTDTQYF. Combining the CDR3 with reference TRBV5-1 and TRBJ2-3 gives the whole variable domain KAGVTQTPRYLIKTRGQQVTLSCSPISGHRSVSWYQQTPGQGLQFLFEYFSETQRNKGNFPGRFSGRQFSNSRSEMNVSTLELGDSALYLCASSLPDSSTDTQYFGPGTRLTVL.

V is TRBV21-1 and J is TRBJ1-2; the D call in the table, TRBD1, was not verified against the DNA. TRBV21-1 represents a pseudogene. CDR3 length equals 17 residues. CDR3 protein: CASSKSGQGAPYYGYTF. DNA for the CDR3: TGTGCCAGCAGCAAATCGGGACAGGGGGCGCCGTACTATGGCTACACCTTC.

V usage is TRBV2 and J usage is TRBJ1-4, with TRBD1 matching over 8 bases. Germline V gene sequence: CDR1 SNHLY, CDR2 FYNNEI. The CDR3 spans 15 residues. J gave up 4 bases and V 6 bases, and 7 bases lay outside the gene matches. The CDR3 reads CASRKDRAGNEKLFF. CDR3 DNA: TGTGCCAGCAGGAAGGACAGGGCTGGTAATGAAAAACTGTTTTTT.

This clone was detected a few times. This chain connects TRBV2 to TRBJ2-7; D not certain. Looked up from germline, CDR1 is SNHLY and CDR2 is FYNNEI. The CDR3 runs 11 residues. Trimming removed 5 bases at V and 5 bases at J, with 7 bases between. CDR3 protein: CASSHSHEQYF. DNA for the CDR3: TGTGCCAGCAGTCATTCCCACGAGCAGTACTTC.

V usage is TRBV30 and J usage is TRBJ2-1, with 8 nucleotides matching TRBD1. The CDR3 sequence is 13 residues long. Germline values: CDR1 GTSNPN, CDR2 SVGIG (reference sequence). With 5 bases clipped from V and 7 bases from J, the junction kept 7 bases outside the gene matches. The DNA of the CDR3 is TGTGCCTGGGCCCAGGGGGCGGATAATGAGCAGTTCTTC. Its protein is CAWAQGADNEQFF.

The J gene is TRBJ1-1, the V gene TRBV11-2; D is perhaps TRBD1 (5 bases). This CDR3 contains 15 residues. Germline CDR1 SGHAT, CDR2 FQNNGV. With 3 bases removed from V and 1 base from J, the gap between germline ends came to 12 bases. CDR3 sequence: CASSFGIGGNTEAFF. The CDR3 DNA reads as TGTGCCAGCAGCTTCGGGATCGGGGGGAACACTGAAGCTTTCTTT.

The chain employs TRBV27 and TRBJ1-3, with D uncertain. The germline V and J ends were trimmed by 3 bases and 0 bases, with 9 bases remaining between them. The CDR3 runs to 15 residues. The germline V gene has CDR1 MNHEY and CDR2 SMNVEV (reference sequence). The CDR3, as DNA: TGTGCCAGCAGTTTGACTCGAGCCTCTGGAAACACCATATATTTT. Its protein is CASSLTRASGNTIYF.

CDR3 sequence (DNA): TGCAGTGTAAGAGCCGGAAACACCATATATTTT. This codes for CSVRAGNTIYF. The chain couples TRBV20-1 to TRBJ1-3; D remains unclear. The CDR3 contains 11 residues. Per germline, CDR1 DFQATT and CDR2 SNEGSKA (reference sequence). Trimming took 7 bases from V and 4 from J, leaving 8 bases between them.

The rearrangement joins TRBV5-1 to TRBJ2-7; D perhaps matches TRBD2 (7 bases). Germline loops: CDR1 SGHRS, CDR2 YFSETQ. Trimming shortened V by 0 bases and J by 4 bases, and 14 bases separated the two germline ends. This CDR3 has 15 amino acids. As DNA, the CDR3 is TGCGCCAGCAGCTTGGGTTCGGGGGGCTTGTACGAGCAGTACTTC. Translated: CASSLGSGGLYEQYF.

The J gene is TRBJ2-7, the V gene TRBV6-5; 9 bases are a match to TRBD1. Trimming cost V 5 bases and J 9 bases; bases outside gene matches: 8. The CDR3 sequence is 13 residues long. Looked up from germline, CDR1 is MNHEY and CDR2 is SVGAGI. In nucleotides, the CDR3 is TGTGCCAGCAGTCAAACAGGGGGCGCTGGGCAGTACTTC. Its translation: CASSQTGGAGQYF.

This rearrangement joins TRBV6-5 to TRBJ1-2; 7 bases align to TRBD1. J lost 8 bases, V lost 4 bases, and 7 bases had no gene match. Germline CDR1 MNHEY, CDR2 SVGAGI. This CDR3 comprises 13 residues. CDR3 amino acids: CASSSPGQRGYTF. CDR3 nucleotides: TGTGCCAGCAGTTCCCCGGGACAGCGGGGCTACACCTTC.

The CDR3: CASSPRTAQETQYF. As DNA, the CDR3 is TGTGCCAGCTCACCTCGGACAGCCCAAGAGACCCAGTACTTC. The V gene is TRBV18, the J gene TRBJ2-5; perhaps TRBD1 as D (6 bases). This CDR3 has 14 residues. The V end lost 3 bases, the J end lost 1 base, and 9 bases lay between the germline ends. CDR1 and CDR2 from the germline V gene are KGHSH and LQKENI. Full variable domain (remainder filled in from reference TRBV18 and TRBJ2-5): NAGVMQNPRHLVRRRGQEARLRCSPMKGHSHVYWYRQLPEEGLKFMVYLQKENIIDESGMPKERFSAEFPKEGPSILRIQQVVRGDSAAYFCASSPRTAQETQYFGPGTRLLVL.

The chain is built from TRBV7-9 and TRBJ1-3; TRBD1 agrees at 7 bases. The trim removed 5 bases at V and 14 bases at J, leaving 15 bases unmatched. Germline V gives CDR1 SEHNR, CDR2 FQNEAQ (reference sequence). The CDR3 is 14 residues long. The CDR3 DNA is TGTGCCAGCAGCAGCCGGGACAGTCTAAATATGGTATATTTT. Its protein is CASSSRDSLNMVYF.

The count of this clone is one. This sequence joins TRBV18 and TRBJ2-2; 12 bases map to TRBD1. This CDR3 has 16 residues. Per the germline V gene, CDR1 is KGHSH and CDR2 is LQKENI. V shed 3 bases, J shed 6 bases, and the junction held 5 bases outside the gene matches. CDR3 region: CASSPPGQGAAGELFF. CDR3 in DNA: TGTGCCAGCTCACCCCCGGGACAGGGGGCCGCCGGGGAGCTGTTTTTT. The whole variable domain, remainder taken from reference TRBV18 and TRBJ2-2, is NAGVMQNPRHLVRRRGQEARLRCSPMKGHSHVYWYRQLPEEGLKFMVYLQKENIIDESGMPKERFSAEFPKEGPSILRIQQVVRGDSAAYFCASSPPGQGAAGELFFGEGSRLTVL.

The genes are TRBV5-1 and TRBJ2-1; 8 nucleotides agree with TRBD2. The CDR3 is made up of 16 amino acids. Germline V gene lookup returns CDR1 SGHRS and CDR2 YFSETQ. V dropped 2 bases and J dropped 7; count of bases not matched to a gene: 11. The CDR3 sequence is CASSFSGLAQRNEQFF. CDR3 DNA: TGCGCCAGCAGCTTTTCAGGACTAGCCCAAAGAAATGAGCAGTTCTTC. Variable domain in full (rest from reference TRBV5-1 and TRBJ2-1): KAGVTQTPRYLIKTRGQQVTLSCSPISGHRSVSWYQQTPGQGLQFLFEYFSETQRNKGNFPGRFSGRQFSNSRSEMNVSTLELGDSALYLCASSFSGLAQRNEQFFGPGTRLTVL.

Of note for this clone: The same CDR3 also results from other DNA sequences found in this sample. The chain links TRBV5-1 to TRBJ2-1; D remains ambiguous. Germline-derived CDR1 and CDR2 are SGHRS and YFSETQ. Trimming left V 0 bases short and J 4 bases short, with 8 bases between. The CDR3 is 14 amino acids. CDR3 amino acids: CASSLDRGYNEQFF. The CDR3 DNA is TGCGCCAGCAGCTTGGATCGCGGATACAATGAGCAGTTCTTC.

Only one count was recorded for this clone. J is TRBJ1-1 and V is TRBV10-3, with 8 bases fitting TRBD1. Per germline, CDR1 ENHRY and CDR2 SYGVKD. The CDR3 loop spans 14 amino acids. Trimming removed 3 bases from V and 1 base from J; junction bases left unmatched: 1. CDR3 nucleotides: TGTGCCATCAGTGAAGGACAGGGGAACACTGAAGCTTTCTTT. This codes for CAISEGQGNTEAFF.

In this sample, this clone turned up once. The genes are TRBV5-1 and TRBJ2-7; weak D call: TRBD2 (5 bases). Germline V gives CDR1 SGHRS, CDR2 YFSETQ. Trimming shortened V by 5 bases and J by 2 bases, and 8 bases separated the two germline ends. The CDR3 spans 12 residues. The CDR3 DNA reads TGCGCCAGCAGTGGAGGACCCTACGAGCAGTACTTC. Amino acids: CASSGGPYEQYF. The entire variable domain, with the rest obtained from reference TRBV5-1 and TRBJ2-7, is as follows: KAGVTQTPRYLIKTRGQQVTLSCSPISGHRSVSWYQQTPGQGLQFLFEYFSETQRNKGNFPGRFSGRQFSNSRSEMNVSTLELGDSALYLCASSGGPYEQYFGPGTRLTVT.

The chain carries TRBV11-1 and TRBJ2-1, with D tentatively TRBD1 (5 bases). CDR3 size: 14 residues. Trimming removed 4 bases from V and 5 bases from J, with 12 bases in between. Germline lookup yields CDR1 SGHAT and CDR2 FQDESV (reference sequence). The CDR3 DNA sequence: TGTGCCAGCAGCTCACCGACAGAGAACAATGAGCAGTTCTTC. It translates to CASSSPTENNEQFF.

A single count supports this clone. The V gene is TRBV5-5, the J gene TRBJ1-3; D is undetermined. V was pared by 0 bases and J by 0 bases, with 10 bases between. In germline, CDR1 is SGHKS, CDR2 YYEKEE (reference sequence). The CDR3 extends over 16 amino acids. The CDR3 DNA is TGTGCCAGCAGCTTGGTATCCAAAGCCTCTGGAAACACCATATATTTT. Its protein product is CASSLVSKASGNTIYF.

The chain has TRBV6-5 and TRBJ2-7; 9 bases fit TRBD1. CDR3 size: 15 residues. Looked up from germline, CDR1 is MNHEY and CDR2 is SVGAGI. The junction had 10 bases not matched to a gene; V was cut back by 5 bases and J by 5 bases. The CDR3 DNA follows: TGTGCCAGCAGTCGCGGGGACAGGGAGGGCCACGAGCAGTACTTC. As protein: CASSRGDREGHEQYF.